What follows describes a single T cell receptor (beta chain). There are 15 residues in the CDR3. V trimming: 3 bases; J trimming: 5 bases; junction bases outside the gene matches: 9. Germline V gives CDR1 LNHDA, CDR2 SQIVND (reference sequence). This entry belongs to a study of metastatic and nonmetastatic thyroid tumors. TCRdb re-clonotyped the PCR reads through MiXCR. The sample yields about 13,000 clones, roughly 30% seen once. Every patient underwent thyroid surgery untreated. This clonotype originated in a female donor with papillary thyroid cancer or a benign thyroid nodule (not recorded which). Some clones in this sample may be carry-over from other donors' samples. The rearrangement uses TRBV19 and TRBJ2-5; TRBD1 matches 7 bases. Sequences were obtained from tumor tissue. The CDR3 region is CASSINKGATETQYF. The DNA of the CDR3 is TGTGCCAGTAGTATTAATAAGGGGGCGACGGAGACCCAGTACTTC.